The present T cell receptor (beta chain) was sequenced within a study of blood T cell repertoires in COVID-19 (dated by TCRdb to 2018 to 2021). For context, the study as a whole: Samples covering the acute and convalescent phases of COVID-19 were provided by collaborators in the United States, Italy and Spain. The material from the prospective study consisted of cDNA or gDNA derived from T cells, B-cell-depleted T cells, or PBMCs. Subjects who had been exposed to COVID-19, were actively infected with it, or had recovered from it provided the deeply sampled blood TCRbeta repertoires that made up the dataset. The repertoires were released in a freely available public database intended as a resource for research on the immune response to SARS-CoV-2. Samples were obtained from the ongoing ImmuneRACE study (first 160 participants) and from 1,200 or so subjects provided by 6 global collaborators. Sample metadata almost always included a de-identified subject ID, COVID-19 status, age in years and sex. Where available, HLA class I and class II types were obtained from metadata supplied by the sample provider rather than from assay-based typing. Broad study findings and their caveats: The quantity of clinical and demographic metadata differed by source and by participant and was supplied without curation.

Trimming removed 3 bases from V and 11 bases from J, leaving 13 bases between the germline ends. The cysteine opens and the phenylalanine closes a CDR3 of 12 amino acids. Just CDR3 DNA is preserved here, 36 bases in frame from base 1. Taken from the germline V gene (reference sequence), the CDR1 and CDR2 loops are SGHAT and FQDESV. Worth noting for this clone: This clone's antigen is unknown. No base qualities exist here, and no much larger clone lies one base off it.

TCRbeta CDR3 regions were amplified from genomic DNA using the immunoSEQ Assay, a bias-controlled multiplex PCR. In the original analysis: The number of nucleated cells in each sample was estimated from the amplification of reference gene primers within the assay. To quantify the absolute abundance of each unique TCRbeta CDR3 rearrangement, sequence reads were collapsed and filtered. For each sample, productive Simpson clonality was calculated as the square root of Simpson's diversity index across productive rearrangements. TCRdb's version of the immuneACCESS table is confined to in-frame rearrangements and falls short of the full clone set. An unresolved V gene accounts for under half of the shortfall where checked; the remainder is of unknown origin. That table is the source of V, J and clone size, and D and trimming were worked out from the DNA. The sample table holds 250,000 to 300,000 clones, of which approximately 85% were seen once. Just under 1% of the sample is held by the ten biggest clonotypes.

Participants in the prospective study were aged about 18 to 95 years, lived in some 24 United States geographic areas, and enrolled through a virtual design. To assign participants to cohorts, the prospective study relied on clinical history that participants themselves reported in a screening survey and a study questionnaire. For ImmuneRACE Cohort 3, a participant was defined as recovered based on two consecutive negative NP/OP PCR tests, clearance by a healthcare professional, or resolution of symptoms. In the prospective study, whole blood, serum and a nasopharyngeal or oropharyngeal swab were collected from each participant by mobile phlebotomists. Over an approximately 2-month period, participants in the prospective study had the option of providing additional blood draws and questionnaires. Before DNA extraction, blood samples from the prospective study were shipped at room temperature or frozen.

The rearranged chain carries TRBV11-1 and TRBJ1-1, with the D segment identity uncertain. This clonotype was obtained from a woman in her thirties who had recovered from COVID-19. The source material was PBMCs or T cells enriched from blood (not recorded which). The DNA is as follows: TGTGCCAGCAGCTTCCCCGGAGGGCGGGCTTTCTTT. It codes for CASSFPGGRAFF.